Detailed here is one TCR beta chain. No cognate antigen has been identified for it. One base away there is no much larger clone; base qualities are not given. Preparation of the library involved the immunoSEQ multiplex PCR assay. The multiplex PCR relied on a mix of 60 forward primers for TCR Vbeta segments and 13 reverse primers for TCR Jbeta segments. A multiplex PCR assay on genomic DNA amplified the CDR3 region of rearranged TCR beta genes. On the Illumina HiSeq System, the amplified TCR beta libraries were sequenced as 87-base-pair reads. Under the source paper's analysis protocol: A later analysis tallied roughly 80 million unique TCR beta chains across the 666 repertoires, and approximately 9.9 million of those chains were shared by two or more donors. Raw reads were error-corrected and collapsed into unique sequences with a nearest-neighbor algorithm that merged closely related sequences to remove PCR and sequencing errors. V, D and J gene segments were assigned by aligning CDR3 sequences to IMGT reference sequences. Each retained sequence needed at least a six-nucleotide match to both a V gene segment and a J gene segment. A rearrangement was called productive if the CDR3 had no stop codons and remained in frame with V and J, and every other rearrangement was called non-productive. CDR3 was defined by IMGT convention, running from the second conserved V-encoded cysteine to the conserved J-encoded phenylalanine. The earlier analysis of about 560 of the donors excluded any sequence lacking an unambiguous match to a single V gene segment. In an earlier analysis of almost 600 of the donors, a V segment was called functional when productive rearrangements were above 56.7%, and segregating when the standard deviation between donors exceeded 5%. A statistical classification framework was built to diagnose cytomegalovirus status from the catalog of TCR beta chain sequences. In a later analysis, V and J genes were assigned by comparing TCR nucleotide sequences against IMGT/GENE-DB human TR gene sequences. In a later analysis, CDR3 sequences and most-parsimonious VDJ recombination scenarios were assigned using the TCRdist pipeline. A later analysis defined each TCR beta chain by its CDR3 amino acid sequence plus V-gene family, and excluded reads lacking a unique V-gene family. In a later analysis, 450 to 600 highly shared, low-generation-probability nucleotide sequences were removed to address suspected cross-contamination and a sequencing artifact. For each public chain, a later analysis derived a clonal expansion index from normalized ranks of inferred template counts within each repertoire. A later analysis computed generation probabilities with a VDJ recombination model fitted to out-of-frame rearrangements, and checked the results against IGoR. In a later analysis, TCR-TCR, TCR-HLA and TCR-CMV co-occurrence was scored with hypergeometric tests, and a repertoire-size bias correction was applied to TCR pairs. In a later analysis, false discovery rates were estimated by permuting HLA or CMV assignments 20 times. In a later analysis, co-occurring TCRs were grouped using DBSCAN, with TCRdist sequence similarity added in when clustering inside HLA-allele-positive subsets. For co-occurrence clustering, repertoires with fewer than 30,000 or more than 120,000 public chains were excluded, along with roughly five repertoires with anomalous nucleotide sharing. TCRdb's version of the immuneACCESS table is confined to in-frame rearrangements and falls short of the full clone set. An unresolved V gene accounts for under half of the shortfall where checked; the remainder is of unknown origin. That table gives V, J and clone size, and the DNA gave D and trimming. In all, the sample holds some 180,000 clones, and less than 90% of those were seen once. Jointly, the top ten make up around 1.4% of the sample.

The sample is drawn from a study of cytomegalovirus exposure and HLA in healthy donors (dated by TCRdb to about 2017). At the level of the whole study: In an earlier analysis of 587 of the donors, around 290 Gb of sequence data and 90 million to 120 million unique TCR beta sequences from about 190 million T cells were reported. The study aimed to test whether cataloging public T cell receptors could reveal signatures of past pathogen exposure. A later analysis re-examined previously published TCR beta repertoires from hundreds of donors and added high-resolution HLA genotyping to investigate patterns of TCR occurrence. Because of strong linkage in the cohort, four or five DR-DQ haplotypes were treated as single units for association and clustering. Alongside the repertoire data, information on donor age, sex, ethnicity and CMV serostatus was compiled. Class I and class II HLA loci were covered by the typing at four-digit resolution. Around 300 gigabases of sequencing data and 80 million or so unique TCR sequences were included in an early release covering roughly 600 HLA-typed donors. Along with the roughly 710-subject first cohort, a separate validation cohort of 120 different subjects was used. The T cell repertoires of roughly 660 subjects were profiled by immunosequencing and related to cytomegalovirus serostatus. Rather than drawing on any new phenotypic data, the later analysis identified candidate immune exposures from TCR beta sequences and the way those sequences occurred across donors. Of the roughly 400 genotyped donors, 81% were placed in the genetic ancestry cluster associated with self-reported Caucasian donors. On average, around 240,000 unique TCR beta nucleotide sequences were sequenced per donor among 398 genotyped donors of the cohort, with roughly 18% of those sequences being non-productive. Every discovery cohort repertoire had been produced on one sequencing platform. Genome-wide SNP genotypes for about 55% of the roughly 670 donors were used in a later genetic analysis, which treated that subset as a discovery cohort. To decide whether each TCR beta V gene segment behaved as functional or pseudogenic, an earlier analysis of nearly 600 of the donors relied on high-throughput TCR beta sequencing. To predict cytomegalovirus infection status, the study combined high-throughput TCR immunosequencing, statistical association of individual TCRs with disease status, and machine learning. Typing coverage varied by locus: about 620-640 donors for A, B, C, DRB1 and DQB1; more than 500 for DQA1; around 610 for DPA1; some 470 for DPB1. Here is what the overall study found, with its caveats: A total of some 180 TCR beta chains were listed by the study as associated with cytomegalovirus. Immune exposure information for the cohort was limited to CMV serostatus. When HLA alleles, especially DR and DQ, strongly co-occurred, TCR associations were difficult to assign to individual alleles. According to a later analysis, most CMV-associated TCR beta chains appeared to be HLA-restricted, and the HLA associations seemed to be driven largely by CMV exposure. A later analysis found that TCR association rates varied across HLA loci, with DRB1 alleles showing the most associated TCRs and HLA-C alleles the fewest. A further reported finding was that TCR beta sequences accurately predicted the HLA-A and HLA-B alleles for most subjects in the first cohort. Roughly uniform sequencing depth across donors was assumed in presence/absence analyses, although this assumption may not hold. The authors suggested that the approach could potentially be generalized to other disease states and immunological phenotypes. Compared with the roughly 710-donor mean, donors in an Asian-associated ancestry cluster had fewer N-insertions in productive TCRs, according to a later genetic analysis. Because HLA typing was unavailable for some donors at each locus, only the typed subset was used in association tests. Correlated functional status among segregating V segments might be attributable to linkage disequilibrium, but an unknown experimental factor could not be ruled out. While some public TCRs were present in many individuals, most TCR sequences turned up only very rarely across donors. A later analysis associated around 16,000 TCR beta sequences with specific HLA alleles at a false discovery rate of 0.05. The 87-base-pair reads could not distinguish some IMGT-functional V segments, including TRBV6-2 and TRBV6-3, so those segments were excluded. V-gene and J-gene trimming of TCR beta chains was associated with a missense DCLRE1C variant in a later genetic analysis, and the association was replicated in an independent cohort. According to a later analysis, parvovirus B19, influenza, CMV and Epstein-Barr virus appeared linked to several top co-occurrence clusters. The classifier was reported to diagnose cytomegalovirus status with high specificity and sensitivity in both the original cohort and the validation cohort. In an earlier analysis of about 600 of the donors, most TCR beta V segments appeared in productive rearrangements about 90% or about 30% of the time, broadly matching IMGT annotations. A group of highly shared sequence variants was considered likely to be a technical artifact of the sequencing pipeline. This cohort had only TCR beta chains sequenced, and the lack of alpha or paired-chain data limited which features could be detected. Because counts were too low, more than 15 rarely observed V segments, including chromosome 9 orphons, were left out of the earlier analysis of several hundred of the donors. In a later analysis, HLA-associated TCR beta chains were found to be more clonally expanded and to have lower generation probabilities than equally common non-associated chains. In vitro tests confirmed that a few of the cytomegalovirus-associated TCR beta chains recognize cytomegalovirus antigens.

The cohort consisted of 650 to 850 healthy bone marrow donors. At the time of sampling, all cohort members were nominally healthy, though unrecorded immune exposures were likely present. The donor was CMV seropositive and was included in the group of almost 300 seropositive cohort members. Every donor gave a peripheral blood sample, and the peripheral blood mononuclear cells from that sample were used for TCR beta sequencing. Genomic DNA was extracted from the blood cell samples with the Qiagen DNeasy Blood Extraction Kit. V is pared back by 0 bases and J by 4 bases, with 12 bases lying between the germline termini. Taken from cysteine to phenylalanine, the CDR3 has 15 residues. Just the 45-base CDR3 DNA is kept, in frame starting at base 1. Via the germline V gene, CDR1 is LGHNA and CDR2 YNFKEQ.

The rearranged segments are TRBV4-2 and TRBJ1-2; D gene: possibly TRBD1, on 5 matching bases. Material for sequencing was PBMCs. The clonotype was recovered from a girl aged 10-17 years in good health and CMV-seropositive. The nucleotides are TGTGCCAGCAGCCAAGAAGGGGTTATAAGCTATGGCTACACCTTC. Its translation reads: CASSQEGVISYGYTF.